These T cell receptor beta chains were read from a single sample in a study of control samples from healthy donors and cancer patients. The method was immunoSEQ multiplex PCR; TCRdb's version includes in-frame clones alone and lacks a portion of them. The sample includes about 120,000 clones, about nine tenths seen only once; the top ten take 2% to 3%. Sequenced input: blood. The source is a man aged 35-49 years in good health. CDR3s include the opening cysteine and the closing phenylalanine or tryptophan. The D gene is left open where the match is weak. Part of the rows lack a size; the others show once, few, many or a class for expanded clones.

j_gene	abundance	d_gene	v_gene	CDR3aa	CDR3nt
TRBJ1-6	.	.	TRBV27	CASSFQGWDSPLHF	TGTGCCAGCAGTTTCCAGGGGTGGGATTCACCCCTCCACTTT
TRBJ2-2	once	.	TRBV7-3	CASSIRAGELFF	TGTGCCAGCAGCATACGAGCCGGGGAGCTGTTTTTT
TRBJ1-4	.	.	TRBV5-1	CASSQELGNEKLFF	TGCGCCAGCAGCCAGGAGTTGGGGAATGAAAAACTGTTTTTT
TRBJ1-5	.	.	TRBV28	CASSLRGIWGPQHF	TGTGCCAGCAGTTTGAGGGGGATCTGGGGGCCCCAGCATTTT
TRBJ2-1	.	.	TRBV7-9	CASSLEVGSYNEQFF	TGTGCCAGCAGCTTAGAGGTGGGGAGCTACAATGAGCAGTTCTTC
TRBJ2-3	.	TRBD2	TRBV15	CATSRDRGGPTDTQYF	TGTGCCACCAGCAGAGATCGGGGGGGGCCCACAGATACGCAGTATTTT
TRBJ2-5	.	.	TRBV9	CASSAGTYQETQYF	TGTGCCAGCAGCGCCGGGACCTACCAAGAGACCCAGTACTTC
TRBJ2-3	once	.	TRBV5-6	CASSLTLSLTDTQYF	TGTGCCAGCAGCCTCACCCTATCCCTCACAGATACGCAGTATTTT
TRBJ2-7	few	TRBD2	TRBV28	CASSFSLAGLSYEQYF	TGTGCCAGCAGTTTTTCGTTAGCGGGGCTCTCCTACGAGCAGTACTTC
TRBJ1-6	few	.	TRBV4-1	CASSQVIRVSYNSPLHF	TGCGCCAGCAGCCAAGTAATTCGGGTCTCCTATAATTCACCCCTCCACTTT
TRBJ1-2	.	.	TRBV30	CAWSTDWGYGYTF	TGTGCCTGGAGTACGGACTGGGGCTATGGCTACACCTTC
TRBJ2-5	.	.	TRBV7-9	CASSDNLRWETQYF	TGTGCCAGCAGCGATAATCTCCGGTGGGAGACCCAGTACTTC
TRBJ1-2	.	.	TRBV6-4	CASSDRAAGKGYGYTF	TGTGCCAGCAGTGACAGGGCGGCAGGGAAGGGCTATGGCTACACCTTC
TRBJ1-6	.	TRBD1	TRBV27	CASTHSGQGGNSPLHF	TGTGCCAGCACTCATTCGGGACAGGGCGGTAATTCACCCCTCCACTTT
TRBJ1-2	.	.	TRBV6-5	CASRLKQGPNYGYTF	TGTGCCAGCAGACTCAAACAGGGACCTAACTATGGCTACACCTTC
TRBJ2-1	once	TRBD2	TRBV19	CASTVVGLAGPFF	TGTGCCAGTACGGTAGTTGGGCTAGCGGGTCCGTTCTTC
TRBJ2-2	once	TRBD2	TRBV12-5	CAKIRRTSGGPTNTGELFF	TGTGCAAAGATCCGGCGGACTAGCGGGGGGCCGACGAACACCGGGGAGCTGTTTTTT
TRBJ1-1	.	.	TRBV5-1	CASTLGILNTEAFF	TGCGCCAGCACCCTGGGGATCCTGAACACTGAAGCTTTCTTT
TRBJ1-4	.	.	TRBV6-5	CASSYSILGQKLFF	TGTGCCAGCAGTTACTCGATTCTGGGGCAAAAACTGTTTTTT
TRBJ1-2	.	.	TRBV5-4	CASSLDITGKTNYGYTF	TGTGCCAGCAGCCTAGATATCACAGGGAAGACTAACTATGGCTACACCTTC
TRBJ2-7	.	TRBD2	TRBV6-2/TRBV6-3	CASSPSGTSGGFYEQYF	TGTGCCAGCAGCCCTTCCGGGACTAGCGGGGGGTTTTACGAGCAGTACTTC
TRBJ2-2	few	TRBD1	TRBV5-5	CASSLNRGNTGELFF	TGTGCCAGCAGCTTGAACAGGGGGAACACCGGGGAGCTGTTTTTT
TRBJ2-7	.	.	TRBV14	CASSQIVGQSGEQYF	TGTGCCAGCAGCCAAATCGTCGGGCAGTCAGGCGAGCAGTACTTC
TRBJ1-5	.	.	TRBV28	CASSYQWRGIRDQPQHF	TGTGCCAGCAGCTACCAGTGGAGGGGTATTCGGGATCAGCCCCAGCATTTT
TRBJ2-5	.	.	TRBV7-9	CASSWLDPTQYF	TGTGCCAGCAGCTGGCTCGATCCAACCCAGTACTTC
TRBJ1-5	.	.	TRBV10-3	CAISAETGPQPQHF	TGTGCCATCAGTGCCGAGACAGGTCCCCAACCCCAGCATTTT
TRBJ2-1	once	.	TRBV4-1	CASSQAGLSYNEQFF	TGCGCCAGCAGCCAAGCGGGCCTCTCCTACAATGAGCAGTTCTTC
TRBJ1-1	few	.	TRBV28	CASSLFTRDTEAFF	TGTGCCAGCAGTTTATTTACGAGGGACACTGAAGCTTTCTTT
TRBJ1-2	.	.	TRBV6-6	CASFHGYYGYTF	TGTGCCAGCTTCCACGGCTACTATGGCTACACCTTC
TRBJ2-2	.	.	TRBV19	CASSTRHPDLNTGELFF	TGTGCCAGTAGTACCCGACATCCTGACTTAAACACCGGGGAGCTGTTTTTT
TRBJ1-1	.	.	TRBV7-6	CASSLAPGRNTEAFF	TGTGCCAGCAGCTTAGCGCCGGGGAGGAACACTGAAGCTTTCTTT
TRBJ2-2	.	.	TRBV19	CASSINTGRSNGELFF	TGTGCCAGTAGTATAAACACAGGTCGATCCAACGGGGAGCTGTTTTTT
TRBJ1-5	few	.	TRBV7-6	CASSSQGNQPQHF	TGTGCCAGCAGCTCCCAGGGCAATCAGCCCCAGCATTTT
TRBJ1-5	.	.	TRBV27	CASSDRHNQPQHF	TGTGCCAGCAGTGACAGGCACAATCAGCCCCAGCATTTT
TRBJ2-5	.	.	TRBV10-3	CAISGARTRTFQTQYF	TGTGCCATCAGTGGGGCCAGGACGCGGACTTTTCAGACCCAGTACTTC
TRBJ1-6	.	.	TRBV3-1/TRBV3-2	CASSLPNSPLHF	TGTGCCAGCAGCCTCCCCAATTCACCCCTCCACTTT
TRBJ2-6	.	TRBD1	TRBV24-1	CATSDSLGTGGAGANVLTF	TGTGCCACCAGTGATTCATTGGGGACAGGGGGCGCTGGGGCCAACGTCCTGACTTTC
TRBJ1-5	.	.	TRBV30	CAWRGTGSGQPQHF	TGTGCCTGGAGGGGAACAGGGTCAGGACAGCCCCAGCATTTT
TRBJ2-1	medium-sized	.	TRBV7-9	CASSLTGFNNEQFF	TGTGCCAGCAGCTTGACAGGTTTCAACAATGAGCAGTTCTTC
TRBJ2-1	.	TRBD2	TRBV19	CASSIQGLVVGNEQFF	TGTGCCAGTAGTATTCAGGGACTAGTTGTGGGCAATGAGCAGTTCTTC
TRBJ2-1	.	.	TRBV9	CASSVRPGSAYPPYNEQFF	TGTGCCAGCAGCGTCCGACCTGGTAGCGCCTATCCCCCCTACAATGAGCAGTTCTTC
TRBJ1-5	.	TRBD1	TRBV2	CASRGTGYNQPQHF	TGTGCCAGCAGGGGGACAGGATACAATCAGCCCCAGCATTTT
TRBJ1-1	.	.	TRBV11-2	CASSLALGGGTEAFF	TGTGCCAGCAGCTTAGCTCTGGGTGGGGGGACTGAAGCTTTCTTT
TRBJ1-4	.	.	TRBV18	CASSPQLREDGNEKLFF	TGTGCCAGCTCACCACAACTCCGGGAGGATGGGAATGAAAAACTGTTTTTT
TRBJ2-5	.	.	TRBV18	CASSPKKSRETQYF	TGTGCCAGCTCACCAAAGAAGAGTCGAGAGACCCAGTACTTC
TRBJ2-7	.	.	TRBV5-4	CASSIGGVFYEQYF	TGTGCCAGCAGCATCGGGGGAGTCTTCTACGAGCAGTACTTC
TRBJ2-7	.	.	TRBV20-1	CSASMPGVDYEQYF	TGCAGTGCTAGTATGCCAGGGGTCGACTACGAGCAGTACTTC
TRBJ1-4	.	.	TRBV29-1	CSVDSMATNEKLFF	TGCAGCGTTGATAGTATGGCAACTAATGAAAAACTGTTTTTT
TRBJ1-4	.	.	TRBV2	CASSETGTEKLFF	TGTGCCAGCAGTGAAACTGGGACTGAAAAACTGTTTTTT
TRBJ1-2	.	.	TRBV15	CATSANRDARYGYTF	TGTGCCACCAGTGCCAACCGGGACGCCCGCTATGGCTACACCTTC
TRBJ1-3	.	TRBD1	TRBV2	CASSAGGGNTIYF	TGTGCCAGCAGTGCAGGGGGTGGAAACACCATATATTTT
TRBJ1-3	.	.	TRBV28	CASSLRGAAGNTIYF	TGTGCCAGCAGTTTACGGGGGGCAGCTGGAAACACCATATATTTT
TRBJ1-4	.	.	TRBV5-4	CASSRWGGGDNEKLFF	TGTGCCAGCAGCCGCTGGGGCGGGGGGGATAATGAAAAACTGTTTTTT
TRBJ2-6	.	.	TRBV5-1	CASRVSGANVLTF	TGCGCCAGCAGGGTTTCTGGGGCCAACGTCCTGACTTTC
TRBJ2-2	.	TRBD1	TRBV4-1	CASSQSGGPNTGELFF	TGCGCCAGCAGCCAATCAGGGGGTCCGAACACCGGGGAGCTGTTTTTT
TRBJ1-5	.	TRBD1	TRBV28	CASSFNRGNNQPQHF	TGTGCCAGCAGCTTCAACAGGGGGAACAATCAGCCCCAGCATTTT
TRBJ2-1	.	TRBD1	TRBV18	CASSSTPGQGKKNEQFF	TGTGCCAGCTCATCTACGCCGGGACAGGGCAAAAAGAATGAGCAGTTCTTC
TRBJ2-5	.	.	TRBV2	CASSQETQYF	TGTGCCAGCAGCCAAGAGACCCAGTACTTC
TRBJ2-3	.	TRBD2	TRBV4-2	CASSRGLARGSDTQYF	TGTGCCAGCAGCCGAGGACTAGCGCGGGGATCAGATACGCAGTATTTT